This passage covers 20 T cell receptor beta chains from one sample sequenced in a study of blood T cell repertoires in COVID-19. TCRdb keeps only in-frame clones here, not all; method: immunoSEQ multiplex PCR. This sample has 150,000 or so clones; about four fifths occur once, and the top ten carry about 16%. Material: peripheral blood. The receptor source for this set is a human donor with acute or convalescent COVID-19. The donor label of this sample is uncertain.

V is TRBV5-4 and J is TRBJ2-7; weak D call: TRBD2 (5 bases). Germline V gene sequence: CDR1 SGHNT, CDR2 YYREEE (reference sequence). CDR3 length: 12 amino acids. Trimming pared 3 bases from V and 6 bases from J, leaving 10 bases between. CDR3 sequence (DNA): TGTGCCAGCAGCTCCCGAGGAGGCGAGCAGTACTTC. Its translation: CASSSRGGEQYF.

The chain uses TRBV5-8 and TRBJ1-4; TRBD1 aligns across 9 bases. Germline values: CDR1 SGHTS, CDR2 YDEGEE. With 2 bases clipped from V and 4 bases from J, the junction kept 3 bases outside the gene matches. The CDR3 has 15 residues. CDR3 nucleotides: TGTGCCAGCAGCTTTGGGACAGGGCTTAATGAAAAACTGTTTTTT. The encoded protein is CASSFGTGLNEKLFF.

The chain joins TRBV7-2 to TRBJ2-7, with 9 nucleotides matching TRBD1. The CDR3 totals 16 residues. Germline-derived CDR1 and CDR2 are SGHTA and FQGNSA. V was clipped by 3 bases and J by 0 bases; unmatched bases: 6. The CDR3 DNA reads TGTGCCAGCAGCTTTCCGCCGGGACAGGGCTCCTACGAGCAGTACTTC. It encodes CASSFPPGQGSYEQYF.

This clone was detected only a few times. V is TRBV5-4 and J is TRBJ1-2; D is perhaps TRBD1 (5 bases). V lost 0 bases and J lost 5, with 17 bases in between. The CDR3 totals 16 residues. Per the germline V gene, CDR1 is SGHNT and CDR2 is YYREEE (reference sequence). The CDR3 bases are TGTGCCAGCAGCTTGGCCGAAGTAGGAGGGACTTATGGCTACACCTTC. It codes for CASSLAEVGGTYGYTF.

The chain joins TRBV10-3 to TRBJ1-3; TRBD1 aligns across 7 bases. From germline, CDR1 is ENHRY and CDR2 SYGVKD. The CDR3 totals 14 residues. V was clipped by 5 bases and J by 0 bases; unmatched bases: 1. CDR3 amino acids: CAISWTGSGNTIYF. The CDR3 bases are TGTGCCATCAGTTGGACAGGCTCTGGAAACACCATATATTTT.

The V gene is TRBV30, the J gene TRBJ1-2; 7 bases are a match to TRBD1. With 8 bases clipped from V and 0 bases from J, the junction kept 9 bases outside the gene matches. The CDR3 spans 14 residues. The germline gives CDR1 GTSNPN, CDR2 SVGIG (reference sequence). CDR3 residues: CAGIRGTANYGYTF. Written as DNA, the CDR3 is TGTGCCGGGATACGGGGGACAGCTAACTATGGCTACACCTTC. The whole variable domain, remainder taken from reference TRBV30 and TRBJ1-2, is SQTIHQWPATLVQPVGSPLSLECTVEGTSNPNLYWYRQAAGRGLQLLFYSVGIGQISSEVPQNLSASRPQDRQFILSSKKLLLSDSGFYLCAGIRGTANYGYTFGSGTRLTVV.

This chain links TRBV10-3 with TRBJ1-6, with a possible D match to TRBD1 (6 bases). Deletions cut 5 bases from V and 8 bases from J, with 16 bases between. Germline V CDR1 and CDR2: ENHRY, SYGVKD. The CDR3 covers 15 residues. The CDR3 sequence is CAISTDRSRDSPLHF. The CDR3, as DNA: TGTGCCATCAGTACTGACAGGTCCAGGGATTCACCCCTCCACTTT.

The CDR3 DNA is TGCAGCGTCGGACAGGGAGTACACGAGCAGTACTTC. Its translation: CSVGQGVHEQYF. The chain uses TRBV29-1 and TRBJ2-7; TRBD1 agrees at 8 bases. The germline CDR1 and CDR2 sequences are SQVTM and ANQGSEA. With 6 bases clipped from V and 5 bases from J, the junction kept 6 bases outside the gene matches. This CDR3 comprises 12 residues.

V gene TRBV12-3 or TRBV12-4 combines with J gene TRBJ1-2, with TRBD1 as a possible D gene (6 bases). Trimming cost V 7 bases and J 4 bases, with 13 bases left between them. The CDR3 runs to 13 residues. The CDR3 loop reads CASTLQGLYGYTF. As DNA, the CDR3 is TGTGCCAGCACCCTACAGGGCCTCTATGGCTACACCTTC.

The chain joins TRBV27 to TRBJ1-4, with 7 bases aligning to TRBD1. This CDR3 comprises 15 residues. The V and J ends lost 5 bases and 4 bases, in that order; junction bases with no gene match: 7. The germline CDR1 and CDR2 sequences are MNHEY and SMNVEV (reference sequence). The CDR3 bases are TGTGCCAGCAGTGTTACGGGACAGCTTAATGAAAAACTGTTTTTT. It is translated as CASSVTGQLNEKLFF.

The DNA of the CDR3 is TGTGCCAGCAGTGAAGCTTCAGGAAGGGGTCTTGGCTACACCTTC. This codes for CASSEASGRGLGYTF. V is TRBV6-1 and J is TRBJ1-2; D might be TRBD1 (5 bases). In germline, CDR1 is MNHNS, CDR2 SASEGT. There are 15 residues in the CDR3. The germline V and J ends were trimmed by 0 bases and 7 bases, with 15 bases remaining between them.

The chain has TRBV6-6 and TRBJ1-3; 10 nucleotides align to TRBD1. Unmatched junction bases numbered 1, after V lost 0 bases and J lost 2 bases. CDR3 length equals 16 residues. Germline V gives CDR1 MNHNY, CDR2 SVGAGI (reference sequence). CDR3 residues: CASSYSGQGAGNTIYF. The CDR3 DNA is TGTGCCAGCAGTTACTCCGGACAGGGGGCTGGAAACACCATATATTTT.

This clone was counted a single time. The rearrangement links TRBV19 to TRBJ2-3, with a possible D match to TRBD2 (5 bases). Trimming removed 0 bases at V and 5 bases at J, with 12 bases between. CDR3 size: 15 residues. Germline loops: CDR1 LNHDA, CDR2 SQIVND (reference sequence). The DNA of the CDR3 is TGTGCCAGTAGTATAGAACGGGGTTTAGGAGATACGCAGTATTTT. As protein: CASSIERGLGDTQYF.

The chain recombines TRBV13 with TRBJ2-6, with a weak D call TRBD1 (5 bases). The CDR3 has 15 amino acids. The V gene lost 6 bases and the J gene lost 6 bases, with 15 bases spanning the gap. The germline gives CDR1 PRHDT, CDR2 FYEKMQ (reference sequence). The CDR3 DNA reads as TGTGCCAGCAGTTTTAGGACAAGCACGGCCAACGTCCTGACTTTC. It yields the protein CASSFRTSTANVLTF. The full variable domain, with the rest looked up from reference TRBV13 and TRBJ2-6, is AAGVIQSPRHLIKEKRETATLKCYPIPRHDTVYWYQQGPGQDPQFLISFYEKMQSDKGSIPDRFSAQQFSDYHSELNMSSLELGDSALYFCASSFRTSTANVLTFGAGSRLTVL.

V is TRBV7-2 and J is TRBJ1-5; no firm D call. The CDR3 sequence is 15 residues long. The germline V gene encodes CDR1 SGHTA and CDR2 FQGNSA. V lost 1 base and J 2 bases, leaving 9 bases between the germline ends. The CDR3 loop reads CASSLGRAGNQPQHF. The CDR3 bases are TGTGCCAGCAGCTTAGGGCGGGCTGGCAATCAGCCCCAGCATTTT.

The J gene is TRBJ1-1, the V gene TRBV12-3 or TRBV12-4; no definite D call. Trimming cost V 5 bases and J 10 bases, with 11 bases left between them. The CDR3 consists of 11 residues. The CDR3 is CASSIYGGAFF. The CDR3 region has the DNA TGTGCCAGCAGTATCTATGGAGGAGCTTTCTTT.

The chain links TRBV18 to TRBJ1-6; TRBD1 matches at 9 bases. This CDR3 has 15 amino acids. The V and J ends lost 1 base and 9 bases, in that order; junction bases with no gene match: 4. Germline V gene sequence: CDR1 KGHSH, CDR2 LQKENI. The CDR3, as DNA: TGTGCCAGCTCACCACACGACAGGGGGTTTTCACCCCTCCACTTT. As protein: CASSPHDRGFSPLHF.

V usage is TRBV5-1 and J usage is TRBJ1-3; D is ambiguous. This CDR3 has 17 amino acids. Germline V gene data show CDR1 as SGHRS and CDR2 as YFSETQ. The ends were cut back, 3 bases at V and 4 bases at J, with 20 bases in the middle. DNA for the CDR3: TGCGCCAGCAGCTCCTCCACGGGGAGGGTAACCGGAAACACCATATATTTT. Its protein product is CASSSSTGRVTGNTIYF.

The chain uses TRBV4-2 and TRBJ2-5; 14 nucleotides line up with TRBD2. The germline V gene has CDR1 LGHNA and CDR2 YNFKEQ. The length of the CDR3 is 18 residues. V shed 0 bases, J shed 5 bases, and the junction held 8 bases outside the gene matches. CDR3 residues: CASSQDLTSGGAGETQYF. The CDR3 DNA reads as TGTGCCAGCAGCCAAGATCTGACTAGCGGGGGGGCCGGGGAGACCCAGTACTTC.

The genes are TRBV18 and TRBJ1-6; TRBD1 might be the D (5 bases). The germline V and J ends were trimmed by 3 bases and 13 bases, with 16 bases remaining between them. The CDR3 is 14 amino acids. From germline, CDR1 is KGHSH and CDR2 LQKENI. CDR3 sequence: CASSPEGTQYPLHF. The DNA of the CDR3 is TGTGCCAGCTCACCGGAGGGGACGCAATATCCCCTCCACTTT.